These 8 T cell receptor beta chains came from one sample sequenced in a study of OX40 agonist ivuxolimab in advanced cancers. Produced via immunoSEQ multiplex PCR; TCRdb's table is partial and in-frame only. The repertoire holds tens of thousands of clones, with around 93% as singletons. The material was CD4+ or CD8+ T cells sorted from blood, obtained in a trial of the OX40 agonist ivuxolimab. These receptors came from an adult with an advanced solid tumor such as melanoma, head and neck, liver or kidney cancer.

The gene calls are TRBV9 and TRBJ1-1; 8 bases fit TRBD1. Germline V gives CDR1 SGDLS, CDR2 YYNGEE. The CDR3 length is 15 residues. V lost 0 bases to trimming and J lost 6 bases; unmatched junction nucleotides: 7. CDR3 sequence reads: CASSVDRTGTAEAFF. In nucleotides, the CDR3 is TGTGCCAGCAGCGTAGACAGGACAGGGACCGCTGAAGCTTTCTTT.

The V gene is TRBV11-2, the J gene TRBJ2-3; D is undetermined. The germline V gene encodes CDR1 SGHAT and CDR2 FQNNGV. V lost 5 bases and J lost 2, with 14 bases in between. The CDR3 consists of 15 residues. CDR3 sequence reads: CASSAFGFLTDTQYF. DNA of the CDR3: TGTGCCAGCAGCGCTTTTGGGTTCCTCACAGATACGCAGTATTTT.

The chain recombines TRBV14 with TRBJ2-2; 7 bases match TRBD2. Germline CDR1 is SGHDN and CDR2 is FVKESK. The junction had 1 base not matched to a gene; V was cut back by 4 bases and J by 5 bases. CDR3 length: 13 residues. The DNA of the CDR3 is TGTGCCAGCAGCCGGGAGGGGACCGGGGAGCTGTTTTTT. As protein: CASSREGTGELFF.

V gene TRBV10-1 combines with J gene TRBJ2-5; maybe TRBD1 (6 bases). Germline V gene data show CDR1 as WNHNN and CDR2 as SYGVQD (reference sequence). V was cut by 3 bases and J by 3 bases, with 17 bases left in between. CDR3 length: 16 amino acids. This CDR3 is CASSEDRQGPKETQYF. In DNA, the CDR3 is TGCGCCAGCAGTGAAGATAGGCAGGGGCCGAAAGAGACCCAGTACTTC.

The V and J genes are TRBV7-9 and TRBJ1-2, with 9 bases fitting TRBD1. V was pared by 4 bases and J by 0 bases, with 9 bases of the junction left unmatched. This CDR3 spans 17 amino acids. CDR1 and CDR2 from the germline V gene are SEHNR and FQNEAQ (reference sequence). The CDR3 sequence is CASSYLTGTGTNYGYTF. Here the CDR3 DNA reads TGTGCCAGCAGCTACCTCACCGGGACAGGGACTAACTATGGCTACACCTTC.

The chain is built from TRBV27 and TRBJ2-7, with 8 bases fitting TRBD1. The CDR3 is 15 amino acids. V was pared by 4 bases and J by 4 bases, with 9 bases of the junction left unmatched. CDR1 is MNHEY, CDR2 SMNVEV, per germline (reference sequence). The CDR3 coding sequence is TGTGCCAGCAGTTCAATGGTACAGGGGGTTTACGAGCAGTACTTC. Translation gives CASSSMVQGVYEQYF.

The chain is built from TRBV28 and TRBJ1-2; D is unresolved. Trimming left V 6 bases short and J 0 bases short, with 11 bases between. Germline-derived CDR1 and CDR2 are MDHEN and SYDVKM. CDR3 length: 14 amino acids. The CDR3 region has the DNA TGTGCCAGCAGGCCTGTAGGTTCTAACTATGGCTACACCTTC. Amino acid sequence: CASRPVGSNYGYTF.

The chain recombines TRBV9 with TRBJ2-7, with 9 bases identical to TRBD2. V lost 4 bases to trimming and J lost 4 bases; unmatched junction nucleotides: 6. The CDR3 has 14 residues. CDR1 is SGDLS and CDR2 is YYNGEE in the germline V gene. The CDR3 DNA follows: TGTGCCAGCAGCCTAGGGACTAGCTGGTACGAGCAGTACTTC. Its protein product is CASSLGTSWYEQYF.